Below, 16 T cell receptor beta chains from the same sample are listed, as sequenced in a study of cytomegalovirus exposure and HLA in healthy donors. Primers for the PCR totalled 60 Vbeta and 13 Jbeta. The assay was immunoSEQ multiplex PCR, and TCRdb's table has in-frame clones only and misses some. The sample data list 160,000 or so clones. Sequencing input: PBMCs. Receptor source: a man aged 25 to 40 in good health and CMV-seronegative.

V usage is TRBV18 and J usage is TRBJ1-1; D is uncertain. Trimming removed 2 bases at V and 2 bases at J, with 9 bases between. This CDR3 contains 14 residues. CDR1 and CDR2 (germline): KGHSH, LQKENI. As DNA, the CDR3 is TGTGCCAGCTCACCAGGGCCCTTTAACACTGAAGCTTTCTTT. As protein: CASSPGPFNTEAFF.

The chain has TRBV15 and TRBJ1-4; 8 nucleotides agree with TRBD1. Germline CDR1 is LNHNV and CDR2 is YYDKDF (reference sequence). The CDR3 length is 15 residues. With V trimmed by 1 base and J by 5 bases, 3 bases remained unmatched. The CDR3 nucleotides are TGTGCCACCAGCAGAGCGGGACAGGAAAATGAAAAACTGTTTTTT. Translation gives CATSRAGQENEKLFF.

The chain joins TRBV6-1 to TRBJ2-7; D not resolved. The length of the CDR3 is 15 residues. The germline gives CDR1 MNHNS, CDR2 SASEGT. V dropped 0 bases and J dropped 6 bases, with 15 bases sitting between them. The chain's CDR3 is CASSEADSLHSEQYF. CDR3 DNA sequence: TGTGCCAGCAGTGAAGCTGACTCACTTCACTCCGAGCAGTACTTC.

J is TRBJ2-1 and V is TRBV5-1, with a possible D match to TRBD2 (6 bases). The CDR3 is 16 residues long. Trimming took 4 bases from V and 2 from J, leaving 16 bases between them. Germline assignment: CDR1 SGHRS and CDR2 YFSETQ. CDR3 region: CASSLSPGGTYNEQFF. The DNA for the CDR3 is TGCGCCAGCAGCCTATCCCCCGGGGGTACCTACAATGAGCAGTTCTTC.

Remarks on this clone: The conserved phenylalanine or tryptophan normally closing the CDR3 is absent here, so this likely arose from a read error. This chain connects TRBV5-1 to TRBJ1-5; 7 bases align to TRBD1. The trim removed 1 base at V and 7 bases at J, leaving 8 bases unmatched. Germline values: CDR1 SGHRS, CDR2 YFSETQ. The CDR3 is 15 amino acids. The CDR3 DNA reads TGCGCCAGCAGCTTGACAGGGGAGGTAGGACAGCCCCAGCATTCT. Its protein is CASSLTGEVGQPQHS.

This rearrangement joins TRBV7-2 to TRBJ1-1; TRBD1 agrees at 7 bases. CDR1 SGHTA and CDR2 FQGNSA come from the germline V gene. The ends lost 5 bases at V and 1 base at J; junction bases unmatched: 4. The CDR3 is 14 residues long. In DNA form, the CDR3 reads TGTGCCAGCAGCACCCGGGACAGGAACACTGAAGCTTTCTTT. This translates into CASSTRDRNTEAFF. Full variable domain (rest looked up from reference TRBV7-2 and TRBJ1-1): GAGVSQSPSNKVTEKGKDVELRCDPISGHTALYWYRQSLGQGLEFLIYFQGNSAPDKSGLPSDRFSAERTGGSVSTLTIQRTQQEDSAVYLCASSTRDRNTEAFFGQGTRLTVV.

For the CDR3, the DNA is TGTGCCAGCAGGTTCACGGACAGGGGATCCGGGGAGCTGTTTTTT. Its translation is CASRFTDRGSGELFF. V is TRBV6-6 and J is TRBJ2-2, with 9 bases fitting TRBD1. The CDR3 contains 15 residues. Germline V gene data show CDR1 as MNHNY and CDR2 as SVGAGI (reference sequence). With V trimmed by 6 bases and J by 6 bases, 8 bases remained unmatched.

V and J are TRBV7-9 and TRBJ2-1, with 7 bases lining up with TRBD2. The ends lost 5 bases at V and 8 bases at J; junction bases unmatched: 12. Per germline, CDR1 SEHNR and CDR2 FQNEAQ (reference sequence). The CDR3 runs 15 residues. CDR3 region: CASSAPGLLQYEQFF. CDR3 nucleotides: TGTGCCAGCAGCGCCCCGGGACTACTGCAATATGAGCAGTTCTTC.

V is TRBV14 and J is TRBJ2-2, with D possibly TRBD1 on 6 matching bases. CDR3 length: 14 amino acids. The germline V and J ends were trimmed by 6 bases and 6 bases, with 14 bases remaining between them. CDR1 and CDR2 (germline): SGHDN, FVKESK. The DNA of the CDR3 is TGTGCCAGCAGACTAACAGGGTCGGCCGGGGAGCTGTTTTTT. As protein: CASRLTGSAGELFF.

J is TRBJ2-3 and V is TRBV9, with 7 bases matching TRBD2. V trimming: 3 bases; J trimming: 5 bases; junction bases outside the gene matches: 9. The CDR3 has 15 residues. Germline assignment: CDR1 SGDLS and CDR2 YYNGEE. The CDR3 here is CASSARDYSRDTQYF. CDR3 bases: TGTGCCAGCAGCGCGAGGGACTACAGTAGAGATACGCAGTATTTT.

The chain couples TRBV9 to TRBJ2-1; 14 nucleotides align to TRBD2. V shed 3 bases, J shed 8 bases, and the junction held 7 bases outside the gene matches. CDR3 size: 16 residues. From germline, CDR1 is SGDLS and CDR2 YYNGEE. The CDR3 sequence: CASSAGTSGSDDEQFF. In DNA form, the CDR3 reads TGTGCCAGCAGCGCCGGGACTAGCGGGAGCGACGATGAGCAGTTCTTC.

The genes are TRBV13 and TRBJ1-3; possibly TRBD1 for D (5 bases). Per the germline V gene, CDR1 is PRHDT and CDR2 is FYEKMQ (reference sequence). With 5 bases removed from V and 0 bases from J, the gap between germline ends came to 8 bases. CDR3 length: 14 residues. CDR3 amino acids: CASSDTGSGNTIYF. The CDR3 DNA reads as TGTGCCAGCAGCGATACAGGCTCTGGAAACACCATATATTTT. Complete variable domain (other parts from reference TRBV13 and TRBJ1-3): AAGVIQSPRHLIKEKRETATLKCYPIPRHDTVYWYQQGPGQDPQFLISFYEKMQSDKGSIPDRFSAQQFSDYHSELNMSSLELGDSALYFCASSDTGSGNTIYFGEGSWLTVV.

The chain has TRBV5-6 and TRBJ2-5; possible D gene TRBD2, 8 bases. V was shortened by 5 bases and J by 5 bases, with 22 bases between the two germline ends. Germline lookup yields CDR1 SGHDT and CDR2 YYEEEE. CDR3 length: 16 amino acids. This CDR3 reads CASRPGQREIVETQYF. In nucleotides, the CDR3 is TGTGCCAGCAGACCGGGACAGCGGGAGATAGTGGAGACCCAGTACTTC. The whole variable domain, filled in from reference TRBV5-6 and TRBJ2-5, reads DAGVTQSPTHLIKTRGQQVTLRCSPKSGHDTVSWYQQALGQGPQFIFQYYEEEERQRGNFPDRFSGHQFPNYSSELNVNALLLGDSALYLCASRPGQREIVETQYFGPGTRLLVL.

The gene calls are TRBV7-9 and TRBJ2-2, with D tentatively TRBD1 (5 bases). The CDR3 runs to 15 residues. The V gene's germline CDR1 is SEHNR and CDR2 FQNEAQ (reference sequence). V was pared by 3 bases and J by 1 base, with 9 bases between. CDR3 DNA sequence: TGTGCCAGCAGCTTTTCCGACAGGAACACCGGGGAGCTGTTTTTT. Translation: CASSFSDRNTGELFF.

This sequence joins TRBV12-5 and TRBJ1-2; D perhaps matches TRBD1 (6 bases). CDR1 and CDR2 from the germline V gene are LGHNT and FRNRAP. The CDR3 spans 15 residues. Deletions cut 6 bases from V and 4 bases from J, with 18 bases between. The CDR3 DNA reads TGTGCTAGTGGCCTTACACCTACAGGGACCTATGGCTACACCTTC. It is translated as CASGLTPTGTYGYTF.

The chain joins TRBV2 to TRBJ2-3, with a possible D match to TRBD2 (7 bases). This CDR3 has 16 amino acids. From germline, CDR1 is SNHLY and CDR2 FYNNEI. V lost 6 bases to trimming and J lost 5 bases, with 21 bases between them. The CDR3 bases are TGTGCCAGCAGCCAAGGGGGTGCGGGAGAAATAGATACGCAGTATTTT. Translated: CASSQGGAGEIDTQYF. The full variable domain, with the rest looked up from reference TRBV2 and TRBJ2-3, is EPEVTQTPSHQVTQMGQEVILRCVPISNHLYFYWYRQILGQKVEFLVSFYNNEISEKSEIFDDQFSVERPDGSNFTLKIRSTKLEDSAMYFCASSQGGAGEIDTQYFGPGTRLTVL.